A selection of T cell receptor beta chains follows, all from one sample in a study of T-cell memory formation after mild COVID-19. TCRdb reprocessed the 5' RACE reads via MiXCR and lists one record per CDR3 protein. The table includes hundreds of thousands of distinct CDR3 sequences, about a sixth detected once. Specimen: PBMCs or a T cell subset sorted from them (not recorded which). These receptors were collected from a man aged 18 to 29 who had mild COVID-19 (a few samples of this study predate the infection). Cell type and time point are not known. Each CDR3 is given with its conserved first and last residue. Fields, in order: V gene, J gene, CDR3 length, clone size, D gene, CDR3 DNA, CDR3 protein. The D gene is left open where the match is weak. For some rows the clone size is stated as once, few or many, or as a class when expanded; others skip it.

TRBV2,TRBJ2-1,10,few,.,TGTGCCAGCAGTGAGGCGGACCGGTTCTTC,CASSEADRFF
TRBV24-1,TRBJ2-5,16,many,TRBD2,TGTGCCACCAGTGATGGTAGCGGGGGGGCTATCGGGACCCAGTACTTC,CATSDGSGGAIGTQYF
TRBV20-1,TRBJ2-6,14,few,.,TGCAGTGCCCATACAGGGCGGGGGGCCAACGTCCTGACTTTC,CSAHTGRGANVLTF
TRBV7-9,TRBJ2-3,15,.,TRBD2,TGTGCCAGCACCCAACTAGCGGGGGGGCCCGATACGCAGTATTTT,CASTQLAGGPDTQYF
TRBV6-1,TRBJ1-2,13,.,.,TGTGCCAGCAACGCTGGGGGGGCCTATGGCTACACCTTC,CASNAGGAYGYTF
TRBV9,TRBJ1-3,13,.,.,TGTGCCAGCAGCGTTCTTTATGGAAACACCATATATTTT,CASSVLYGNTIYF
TRBV2,TRBJ2-3,16,few,.,TGTGCCAGCAGCGTTAGGCCGCCCGAGGCGGCAGATACGCAGTATTTT,CASSVRPPEAADTQYF
TRBV6-2/TRBV6-3,TRBJ2-1,16,.,TRBD2,TGTGCCAGGACCGCCGACGATGAGCGGGGACACAATGAGCAGTTCTTC,CARTADDERGHNEQFF
TRBV7-3,TRBJ2-2,15,few,TRBD2,TGTGCCAGCAGCTTCCTAGCGGGGATAGCCGGGGAGCTGTTTTTT,CASSFLAGIAGELFF
TRBV20-1,TRBJ2-3,13,.,.,TGCAGTGCTAGAGTCCGGGGCACAGATACGCAGTATTTT,CSARVRGTDTQYF
TRBV5-1,TRBJ1-1,17,.,.,TGCGCCAGCAGCTTGATAGGGCTCGGGGCCATGAACACTGAAGCTTTCTTT,CASSLIGLGAMNTEAFF
TRBV19,TRBJ2-1,19,.,TRBD2,TGTGCCAGTAGTATAGCCCAAAGACTAGCGGGGGGTGGCTACAATGAGCAGTTCTTC,CASSIAQRLAGGGYNEQFF
TRBV7-3,TRBJ2-1,15,few,TRBD2,TGTGCCAGCAGTACAGACACGGGGGGCTACAATGAGCAGTTCTTC,CASSTDTGGYNEQFF
TRBV24-1,TRBJ2-2,13,few,.,TGTGCCACCAGGGACGTCGGCACCGGGGAGCTGTTTTTT,CATRDVGTGELFF
TRBV4-2,TRBJ2-5,15,.,TRBD2,TGTGCCAGCAGCCAAGATTCTAGCGGGGTCGAGACCCAGTACTTC,CASSQDSSGVETQYF
TRBV4-2,TRBJ1-5,13,few,.,TGTGCCAGCAGCCAAAGAAGGGACCAGCCCCAGCATTTT,CASSQRRDQPQHF
TRBV27,TRBJ2-3,13,once,TRBD2,TGTGCCAGCAGTTCAGGCGGGAGAGATACGCAGTATTTT,CASSSGGRDTQYF
TRBV6-4,TRBJ1-4,14,.,.,TGTGCCAGCAGGCCCGGGACGGACTTTGGGGAACTGTTTTTT,CASRPGTDFGELFF
TRBV5-1,TRBJ2-1,14,.,.,TGCGCCAGCAGCTTGGGACTAGTTGAGGATGAGCAGTTCTTC,CASSLGLVEDEQFF
TRBV20-1,TRBJ1-5,12,.,TRBD1,TGCAGTGGGACAGGGGGCAATCAGCCCCAGCATTTT,CSGTGGNQPQHF
TRBV9,TRBJ2-3,16,.,.,TGTGCCAGCAGCGTTCTAAGTCCTAGCAGGACAGATACGCAGTATTTT,CASSVLSPSRTDTQYF
TRBV20-1,TRBJ1-2,11,.,.,TGCAGTGCTAGGCCGTGGTCTGGCTACACCTTC,CSARPWSGYTF
TRBV7-3,TRBJ2-1,13,.,.,TGTGCCAGCAGCTCAACAGGGTCCAATGAGCAGTTCTTC,CASSSTGSNEQFF
TRBV5-1,TRBJ2-3,15,few,TRBD2,TGCGCCAGCGGTAGCGGGGGTGTGGGAACAGATACGCAGTATTTT,CASGSGGVGTDTQYF
TRBV6-9,TRBJ2-5,14,.,TRBD2,TGTGCCAGCACCGTAGCGGGGAAGTCGGAGACCCAGTACTTC,CASTVAGKSETQYF
TRBV27,TRBJ1-1,14,once,.,TGTGCCAGCAGTCTACAAAGGGGGGCGACTGAAGCTTTCTTT,CASSLQRGATEAFF
TRBV19,TRBJ2-5,16,.,TRBD1,TGTGCCAGTAGTACCTCCGGGACAGGGGGATATGAGACCCAGTACTTC,CASSTSGTGGYETQYF
TRBV24-1,TRBJ2-1,16,many,TRBD1,TGTGCCACCAGTGACTCTGGACAGGGGACCTACAATGAGCAGTTCTTC,CATSDSGQGTYNEQFF
TRBV10-3,TRBJ1-4,15,many,.,TGTGCCATCAGTGAGAGCCAGGACTATAATGAAAAACTGTTTTTT,CAISESQDYNEKLFF